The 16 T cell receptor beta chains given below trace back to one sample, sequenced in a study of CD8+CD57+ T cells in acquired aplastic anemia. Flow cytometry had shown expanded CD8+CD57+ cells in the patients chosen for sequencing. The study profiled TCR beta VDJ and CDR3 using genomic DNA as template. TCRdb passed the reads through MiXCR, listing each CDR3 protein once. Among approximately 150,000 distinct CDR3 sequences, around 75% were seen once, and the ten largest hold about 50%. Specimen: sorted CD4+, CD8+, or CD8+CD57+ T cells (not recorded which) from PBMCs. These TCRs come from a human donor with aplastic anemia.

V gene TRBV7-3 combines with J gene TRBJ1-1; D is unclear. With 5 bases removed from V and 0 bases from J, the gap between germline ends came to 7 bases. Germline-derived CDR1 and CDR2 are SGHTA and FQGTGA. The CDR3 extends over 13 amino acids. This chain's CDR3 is CASSETVNTEAFF. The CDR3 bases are TGTGCCAGCAGCGAGACTGTGAACACTGAAGCTTTCTTT.

This chain's CDR3 is CASSSPARRGYGYTF. The CDR3, as DNA: TGCGCCAGCAGCTCCCCGGCCAGACGAGGTTATGGCTACACCTTC. The chain links TRBV4-1 to TRBJ1-2; D is uncertain. The ends were cut back, 5 bases at V and 5 bases at J, with 18 bases in the middle. This CDR3 has 15 amino acids. Germline V gene data show CDR1 as MGHRA and CDR2 as YSYEKL.

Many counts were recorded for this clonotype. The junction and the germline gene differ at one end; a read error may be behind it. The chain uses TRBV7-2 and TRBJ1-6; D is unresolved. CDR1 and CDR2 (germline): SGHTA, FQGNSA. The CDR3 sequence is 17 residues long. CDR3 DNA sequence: TGTGCCAGCGGCTTAAGTCCTGGAGAATTCTATAATTCACCCCTCCACTTT. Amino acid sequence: CASGLSPGEFYNSPLHF.

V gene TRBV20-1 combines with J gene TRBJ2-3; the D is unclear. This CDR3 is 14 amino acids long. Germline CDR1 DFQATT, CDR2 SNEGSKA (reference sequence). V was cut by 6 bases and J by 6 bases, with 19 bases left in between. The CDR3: CSARPGPASDTQYF. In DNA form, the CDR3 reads TGCAGTGCCAGACCGGGCCCTGCTTCCGATACGCAGTATTTT.

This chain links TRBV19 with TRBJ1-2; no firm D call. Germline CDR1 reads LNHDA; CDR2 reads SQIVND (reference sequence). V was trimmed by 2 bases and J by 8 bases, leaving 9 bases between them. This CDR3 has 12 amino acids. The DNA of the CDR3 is TGTGCCAGTAGTATATTTCCTGGCGGCTACACCTTC. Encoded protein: CASSIFPGGYTF.

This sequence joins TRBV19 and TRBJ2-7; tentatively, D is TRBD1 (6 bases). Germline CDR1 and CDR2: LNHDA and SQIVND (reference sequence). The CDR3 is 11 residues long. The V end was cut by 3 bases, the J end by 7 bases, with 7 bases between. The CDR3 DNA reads TGTGCCAGTAGTATCGGACAGGAGCAGTACTTC. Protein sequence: CASSIGQEQYF.

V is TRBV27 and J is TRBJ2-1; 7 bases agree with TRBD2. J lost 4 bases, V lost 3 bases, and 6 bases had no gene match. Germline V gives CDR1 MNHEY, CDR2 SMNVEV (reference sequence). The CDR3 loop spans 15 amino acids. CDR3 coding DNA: TGTGCCAGCAGTTTCGGGGGGAGGGTTTACAATGAGCAGTTCTTC. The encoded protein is CASSFGGRVYNEQFF.

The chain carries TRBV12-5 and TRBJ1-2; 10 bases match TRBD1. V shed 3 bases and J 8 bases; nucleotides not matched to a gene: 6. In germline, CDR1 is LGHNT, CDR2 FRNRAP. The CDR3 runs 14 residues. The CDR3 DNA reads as TGTGCTAGTGGTTTCGGGACAGGGGCGACAGGCTACACCTTC. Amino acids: CASGFGTGATGYTF.

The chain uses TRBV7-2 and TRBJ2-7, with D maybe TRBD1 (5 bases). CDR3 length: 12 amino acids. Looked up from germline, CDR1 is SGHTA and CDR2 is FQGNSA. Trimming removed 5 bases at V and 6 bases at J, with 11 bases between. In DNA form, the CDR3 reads TGTGCCAGCAGCCAGGGTGGCAGCGAGCAGTACTTC. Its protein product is CASSQGGSEQYF.

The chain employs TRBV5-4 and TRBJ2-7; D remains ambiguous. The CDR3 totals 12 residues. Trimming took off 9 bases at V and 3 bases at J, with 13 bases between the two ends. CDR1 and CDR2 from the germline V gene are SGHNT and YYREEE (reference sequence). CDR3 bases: TGTGCCACCCAGGTTATCGGCTACGAGCAGTACTTC. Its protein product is CATQVIGYEQYF.

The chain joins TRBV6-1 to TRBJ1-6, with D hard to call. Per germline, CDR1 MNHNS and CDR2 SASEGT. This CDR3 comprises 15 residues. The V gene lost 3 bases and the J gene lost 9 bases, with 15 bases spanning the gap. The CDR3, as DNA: TGTGCCAGCAGTGAGGGAGGGATGGGCGGTTCACCCCTCCACTTT. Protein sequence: CASSEGGMGGSPLHF.

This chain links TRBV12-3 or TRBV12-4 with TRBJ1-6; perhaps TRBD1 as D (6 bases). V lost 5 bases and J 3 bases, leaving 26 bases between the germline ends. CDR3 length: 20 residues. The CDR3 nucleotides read TGTGCCAGCAGTGCCGGGGAGAGGGACACTGAAGCTTTCTATAATTCACCCCTCCACTTT. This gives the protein CASSAGERDTEAFYNSPLHF.

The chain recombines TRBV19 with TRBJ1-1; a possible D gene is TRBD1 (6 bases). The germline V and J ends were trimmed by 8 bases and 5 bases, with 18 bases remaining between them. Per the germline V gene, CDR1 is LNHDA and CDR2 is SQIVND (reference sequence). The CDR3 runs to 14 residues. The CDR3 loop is CASRQVGGNTEAFF. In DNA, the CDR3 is TGTGCCAGTCGACAGGTCGGGGGGAATACTGAAGCTTTCTTT.

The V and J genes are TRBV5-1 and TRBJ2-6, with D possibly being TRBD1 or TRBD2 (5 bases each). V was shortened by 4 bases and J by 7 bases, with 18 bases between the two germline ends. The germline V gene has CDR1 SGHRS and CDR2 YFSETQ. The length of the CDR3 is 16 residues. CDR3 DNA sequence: TGCGCCAGCAGCGTCGGGACCTCATCGGGTGCCAACGTCCTGACTTTC. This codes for CASSVGTSSGANVLTF.

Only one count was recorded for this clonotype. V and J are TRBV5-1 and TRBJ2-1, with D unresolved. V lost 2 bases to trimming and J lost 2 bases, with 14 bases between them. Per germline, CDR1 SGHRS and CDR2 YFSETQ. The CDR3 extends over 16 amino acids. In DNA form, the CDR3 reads TGCGCCAGCAGCTTTGGGGATAAAGGGCCCTACAATGAGCAGTTCTTC. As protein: CASSFGDKGPYNEQFF.

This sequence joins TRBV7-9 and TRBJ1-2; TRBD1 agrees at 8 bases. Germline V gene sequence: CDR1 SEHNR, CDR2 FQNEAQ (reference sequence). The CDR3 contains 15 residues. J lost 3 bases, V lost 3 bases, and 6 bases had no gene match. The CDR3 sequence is CASSLGGQGDYGYTF. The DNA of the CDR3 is TGTGCCAGCAGCTTGGGAGGACAGGGCGACTATGGCTACACCTTC.